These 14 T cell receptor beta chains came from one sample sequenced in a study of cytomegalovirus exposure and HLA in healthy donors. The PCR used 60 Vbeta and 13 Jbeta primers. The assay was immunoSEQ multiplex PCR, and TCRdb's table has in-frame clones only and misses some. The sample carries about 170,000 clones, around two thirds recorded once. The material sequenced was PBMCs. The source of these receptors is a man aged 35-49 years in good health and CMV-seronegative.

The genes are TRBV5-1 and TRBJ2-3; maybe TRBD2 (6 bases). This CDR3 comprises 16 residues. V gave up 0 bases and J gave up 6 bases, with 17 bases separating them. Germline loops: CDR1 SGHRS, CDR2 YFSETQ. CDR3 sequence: CASSLGEGLAADTQYF. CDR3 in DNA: TGCGCCAGCAGCTTGGGTGAGGGACTCGCTGCGGATACGCAGTATTTT.

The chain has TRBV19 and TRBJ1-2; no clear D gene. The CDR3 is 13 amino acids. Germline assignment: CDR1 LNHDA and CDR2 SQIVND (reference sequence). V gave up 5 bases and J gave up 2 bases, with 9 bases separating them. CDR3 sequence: CASSLGLNYGYTF. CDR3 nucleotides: TGTGCCAGTAGTCTTGGACTGAACTATGGCTACACCTTC.

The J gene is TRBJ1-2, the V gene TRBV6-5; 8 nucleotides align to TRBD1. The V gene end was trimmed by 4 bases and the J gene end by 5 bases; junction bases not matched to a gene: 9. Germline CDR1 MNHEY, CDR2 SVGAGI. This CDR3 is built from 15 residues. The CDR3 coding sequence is TGTGCCAGCAGTTCAGGCGGGACAGGAGAATATGGCTACACCTTC. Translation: CASSSGGTGEYGYTF.

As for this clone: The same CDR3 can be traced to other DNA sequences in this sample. The CDR3 here is CASSLGGGYNEQFF. In nucleotides, the CDR3 is TGCGCCAGCAGCTTGGGCGGGGGGTACAATGAGCAGTTCTTC. The rearrangement joins TRBV5-1 to TRBJ2-1, with 8 positions matching TRBD2. J was trimmed by 4 bases and V by 0 bases; bases with no gene match: 0. CDR1 is SGHRS and CDR2 is YFSETQ in the germline V gene. The CDR3 is 14 amino acids.

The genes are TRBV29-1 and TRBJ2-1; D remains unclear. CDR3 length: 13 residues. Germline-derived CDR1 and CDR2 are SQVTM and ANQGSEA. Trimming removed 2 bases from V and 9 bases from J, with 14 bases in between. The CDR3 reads CSVELSASVEQFF. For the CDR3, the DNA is TGCAGCGTTGAACTTAGTGCGTCTGTTGAGCAGTTCTTC.

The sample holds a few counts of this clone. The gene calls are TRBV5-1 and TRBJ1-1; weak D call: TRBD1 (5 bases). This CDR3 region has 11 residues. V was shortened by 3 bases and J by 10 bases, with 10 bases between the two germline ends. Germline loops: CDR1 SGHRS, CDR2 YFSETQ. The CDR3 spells CASSSGLAAFF. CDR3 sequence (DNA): TGCGCCAGCAGCTCAGGGTTGGCAGCTTTCTTT.

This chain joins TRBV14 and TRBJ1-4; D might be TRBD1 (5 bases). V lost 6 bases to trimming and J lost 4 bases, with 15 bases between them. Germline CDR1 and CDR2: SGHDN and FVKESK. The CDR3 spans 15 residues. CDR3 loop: CASSEIRGNNEKLFF. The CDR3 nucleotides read TGTGCCAGCAGTGAAATTAGGGGTAATAATGAAAAACTGTTTTTT. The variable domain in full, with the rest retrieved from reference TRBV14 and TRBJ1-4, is EAGVTQFPSHSVIEKGQTVTLRCDPISGHDNLYWYRRVMGKEIKFLLHFVKESKQDESGMPNNRFLAERTGGTYSTLKVQPAELEDSGVYFCASSEIRGNNEKLFFGSGTQLSVL.

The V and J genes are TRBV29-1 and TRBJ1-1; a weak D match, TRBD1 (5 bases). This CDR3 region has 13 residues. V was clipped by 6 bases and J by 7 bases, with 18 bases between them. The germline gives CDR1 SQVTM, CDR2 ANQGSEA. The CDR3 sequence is CSVGGKGRVEAFF. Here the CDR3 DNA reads TGCAGCGTGGGGGGGAAGGGGCGGGTTGAAGCTTTCTTT.

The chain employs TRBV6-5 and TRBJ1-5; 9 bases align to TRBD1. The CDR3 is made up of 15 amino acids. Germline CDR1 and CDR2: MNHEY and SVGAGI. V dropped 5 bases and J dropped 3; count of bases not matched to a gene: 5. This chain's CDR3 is CASSTGQGLNQPQHF. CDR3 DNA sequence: TGTGCCAGCAGTACCGGACAGGGGCTCAATCAGCCCCAGCATTTT.

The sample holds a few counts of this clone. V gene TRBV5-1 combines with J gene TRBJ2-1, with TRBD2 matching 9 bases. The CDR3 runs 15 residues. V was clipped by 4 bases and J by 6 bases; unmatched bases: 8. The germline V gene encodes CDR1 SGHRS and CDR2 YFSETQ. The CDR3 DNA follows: TGCGCCAGCAGCATATTAGCGGGAGCTATCAATGAGCAGTTCTTC. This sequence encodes CASSILAGAINEQFF.

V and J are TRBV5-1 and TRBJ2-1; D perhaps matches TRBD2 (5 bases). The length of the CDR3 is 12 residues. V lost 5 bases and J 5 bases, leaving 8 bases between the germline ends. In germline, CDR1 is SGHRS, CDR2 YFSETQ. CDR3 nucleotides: TGCGCCAGCAGGGAGGCGGACAATGAGCAGTTCTTC. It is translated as CASREADNEQFF.

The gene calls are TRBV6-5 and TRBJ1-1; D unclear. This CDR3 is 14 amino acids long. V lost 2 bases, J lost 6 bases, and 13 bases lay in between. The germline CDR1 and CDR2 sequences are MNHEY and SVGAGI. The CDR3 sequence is CASSYEGLLPEAFF. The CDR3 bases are TGTGCCAGCAGTTACGAGGGTTTGCTGCCTGAAGCTTTCTTT.

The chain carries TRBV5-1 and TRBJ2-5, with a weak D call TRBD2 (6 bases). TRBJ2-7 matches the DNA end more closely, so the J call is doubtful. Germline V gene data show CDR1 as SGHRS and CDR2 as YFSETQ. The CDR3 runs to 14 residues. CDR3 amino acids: CASSPTSSAYEQYF. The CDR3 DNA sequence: TGCGCCAGCAGCCCGACGTCTAGCGCCTACGAGCAGTACTTC.

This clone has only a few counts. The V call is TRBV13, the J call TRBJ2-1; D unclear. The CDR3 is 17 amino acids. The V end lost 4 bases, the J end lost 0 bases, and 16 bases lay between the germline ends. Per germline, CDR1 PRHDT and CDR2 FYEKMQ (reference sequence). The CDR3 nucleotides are TGTGCCAGCAGCTCGCCCTGGGCTGGAACCTCCTACAATGAGCAGTTCTTC. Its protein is CASSSPWAGTSYNEQFF.